This section outlines one T cell receptor beta chain sequence together with its context. Its antigen is undetermined. The data belong to a study of T cell responses to AZD1222 COVID-19 vaccine. General study points: Donors were chiefly white British, with a greater number of females, and clonal diversity was perhaps underestimated. The study identified only six AZD1222 recipients as seropositive at baseline. Nearly half of spike-specific TCRs reportedly go after variant regions that carry no mutations. Sampled repertoires all dated from after the peak T cell response.

Trimming pared 6 bases from V and 2 bases from J, leaving 5 bases between. Germline values: CDR1 LGHNT, CDR2 FRNRAP. The CDR3 is 12 residues long. Sequencing used immunoSEQ multiplex PCR; TCRdb keeps in-frame clones, though not all of them. The data show 120,000 or so clones, about 90% seen once. The TCR sequence derives from an adult in good health. Sequenced material: peripheral blood, taken on day 0 of MenACWY control vaccination. This chain uses TRBV12-5 with TRBJ1-3; D uncertain. CDR3 coding DNA: TGTGCTAGTGGGGGTACTGGAAACACCATATATTTT. Amino acids: CASGGTGNTIYF.